What follows are 3 T cell receptor beta chains derived from one specimen sequenced in a study of T cell changes during pregnancy in multiple sclerosis. Repertoires were generated with immunoSEQ multiplex PCR, while TCRdb's copy carries only in-frame clones and drops some. The sample lists fewer than 85,000 clones; about 92% were seen once. The material was peripheral blood, obtained in the third trimester of pregnancy. These receptors came from a female donor in good health, enrolled as a control in a pregnancy study.

The chain uses TRBV2 and TRBJ2-5, with 15 positions matching TRBD2. J gave up 5 bases and V 6 bases, and 7 bases lay outside the gene matches. The CDR3 contains 16 residues. The germline V gene encodes CDR1 SNHLY and CDR2 FYNNEI. The CDR3 DNA is TGTGCCAGCAGCGGGACTAGCGGGGGGCCTAGGGAGACCCAGTACTTC. Protein sequence: CASSGTSGGPRETQYF. The variable domain in full, with the rest retrieved from reference TRBV2 and TRBJ2-5, is EPEVTQTPSHQVTQMGQEVILRCVPISNHLYFYWYRQILGQKVEFLVSFYNNEISEKSEIFDDQFSVERPDGSNFTLKIRSTKLEDSAMYFCASSGTSGGPRETQYFGPGTRLLVL.

The V call is TRBV27, the J call TRBJ2-3; 7 bases map to TRBD2. The CDR3 spans 16 residues. Per the germline V gene, CDR1 is MNHEY and CDR2 is SMNVEV (reference sequence). Trimming removed 2 bases from V and 2 bases from J; junction bases left unmatched: 7. The CDR3 region has the DNA TGTGCCAGCAGTTTAAAGGCGGGAGCTACCACAGATACGCAGTATTTT. Translating it yields CASSLKAGATTDTQYF.

The chain employs TRBV9 and TRBJ1-3; D not resolved. Per the germline V gene, CDR1 is SGDLS and CDR2 is YYNGEE. Trimming removed 0 bases from V and 2 bases from J, with 3 bases in between. CDR3 length: 13 residues. The CDR3 DNA sequence: TGTGCCAGCAGCGTAGGGCCTGGAAACACCATATATTTT. It codes for CASSVGPGNTIYF.